This TCR beta chain was documented in a study of blood T cell repertoires in COVID-19. For the study at large: Specimens from acute and convalescent COVID-19 originated in the United States, Italy and Spain. Nucleic acid was either cDNA or gDNA, and it came from T cells, B-cell-depleted T cells, or PBMCs.

Libraries were prepared by immunoSEQ multiplex PCR; TCRdb keeps only in-frame clonotypes and omits some of them. In the table there are over 150,000 clones, 94% of which are singletons. Only one count was recorded for this clone. The sample consisted of peripheral blood. This receptor was identified in a young man with COVID-19, enrolled during active disease.

In nucleotides, the CDR3 is TGTGCCAGCAGCTCCGGGGGGGCCATGCGAAATGAGCAGTTCTTC. Amino acids: CASSSGGAMRNEQFF. This sequence joins TRBV7-3 and TRBJ2-1, with TRBD2 matching over 8 bases. Germline V gene lookup returns CDR1 SGHTA and CDR2 FQGTGA. Trimming removed 4 bases from V and 7 bases from J; junction bases left unmatched: 9. The CDR3 spans 15 residues.